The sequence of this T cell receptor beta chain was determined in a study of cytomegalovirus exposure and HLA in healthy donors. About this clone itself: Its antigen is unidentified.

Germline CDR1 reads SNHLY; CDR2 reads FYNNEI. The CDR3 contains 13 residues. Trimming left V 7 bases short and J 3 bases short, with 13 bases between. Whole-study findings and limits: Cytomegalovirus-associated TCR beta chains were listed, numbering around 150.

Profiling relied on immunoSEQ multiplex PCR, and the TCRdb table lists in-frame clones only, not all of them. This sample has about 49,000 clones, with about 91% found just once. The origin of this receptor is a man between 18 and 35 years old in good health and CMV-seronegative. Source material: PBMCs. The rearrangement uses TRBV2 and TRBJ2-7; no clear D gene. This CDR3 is CASMSSKIYEQYF. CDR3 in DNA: TGTGCCAGCATGTCCAGTAAAATCTACGAGCAGTACTTC.